The rows below give T cell receptor beta chains drawn from one sample of a study of monozygotic twins with inflammatory bowel disease. Following a re-call of the 5' RACE reads, TCRdb has one entry per CDR3 protein and lacks DNA. The table gives fewer than 550,000 distinct CDR3 sequences; the top ten clones make up 2% to 2.5% of it. Specimen: blood. These TCRs come from a human donor with ulcerative colitis or Crohn's disease, or a healthy co-twin of an affected twin (not recorded which). Both conserved end residues are part of each CDR3. Fields, in order: V gene, J gene, CDR3 protein.

V: TRBV28; J: TRBJ1-2; CDR3: CASSLLATGYTF
V: TRBV11-2; J: TRBJ2-2; CDR3: CASRQGLAGGGTGELFF
V: TRBV5-1; J: TRBJ2-7; CDR3: CASSWAGYEQYF
V: TRBV20-1; J: TRBJ2-3; CDR3: CSARDTGPTGDTQYF
V: TRBV4-1; J: TRBJ1-6; CDR3: CASSQAPGSSPLHF
V: TRBV12-3/TRBV12-4; J: TRBJ2-5; CDR3: CASRPDRRFQETQYF
V: TRBV18; J: TRBJ2-1; CDR3: CASSPDRATNEQFF
V: TRBV3-1; J: TRBJ2-5; CDR3: CASSPQRQQETQYF
V: TRBV5-1; J: TRBJ2-5; CDR3: CASSSGTSGSPQETQYF
V: TRBV4-1; J: TRBJ2-3; CDR3: CASSGSGRGGADTQYF
V: TRBV10-3; J: TRBJ1-2; CDR3: CAISQGSGADRYGYTF
V: TRBV5-6; J: TRBJ2-7; CDR3: CASSSLRDRAIEQYF
V: TRBV6-5; J: TRBJ1-1; CDR3: CASQLGPNTEAFF
V: TRBV5-1; J: TRBJ1-1; CDR3: CASSPDSFTEAFF
V: TRBV30; J: TRBJ2-2; CDR3: CAWSALAGGPGTGELFF
V: TRBV5-1; J: TRBJ1-4; CDR3: CASSLTPTNEKLFF
V: TRBV7-9; J: TRBJ1-2; CDR3: CASSRQGEWSYGYTF
V: TRBV10-3; J: TRBJ1-3; CDR3: CAIRDRRDSGNTIYF
V: TRBV5-1; J: TRBJ2-1; CDR3: CASSLQLGSYNEQFF
V: TRBV30; J: TRBJ1-1; CDR3: CAWGDRNTEAFF
V: TRBV4-3; J: TRBJ2-3; CDR3: CASSQGAGTGVTDTQYF
V: TRBV12-3/TRBV12-4; J: TRBJ2-1; CDR3: CASSYVGQPYSYNEQFF
V: TRBV28; J: TRBJ2-5; CDR3: CASSLAGQGPQETQYF
V: TRBV7-2; J: TRBJ2-7; CDR3: CASSGRGLAGAYEQYF
V: TRBV29-1; J: TRBJ1-2; CDR3: CSVSSPTGGWYGYTF
V: TRBV10-3; J: TRBJ2-1; CDR3: CAISDHLRGNEQFF
V: TRBV11-2; J: TRBJ2-6; CDR3: CASSSLGAGANVLTF
V: TRBV19; J: TRBJ2-1; CDR3: CASRVRGGSGNEQFF
V: TRBV5-5; J: TRBJ2-3; CDR3: CASSFAVGAWADTQYF
V: TRBV6-5; J: TRBJ2-6; CDR3: CASNLEGTGANVLTF
V: TRBV12-3/TRBV12-4; J: TRBJ1-6; CDR3: CASSLTGPNSPLHF
V: TRBV20-1; J: TRBJ2-7; CDR3: CSARVTAGTGQGIYEQYF
V: TRBV3-1; J: TRBJ2-7; CDR3: CASSQDQTLSSYEQYF
V: TRBV6-5; J: TRBJ2-7; CDR3: CASTNHRGEQYF
V: TRBV7-7; J: TRBJ2-2; CDR3: CASSPRTSGFANTGELFF
V: TRBV5-1; J: TRBJ1-2; CDR3: CASSRARQGEVGGYTF
V: TRBV7-2; J: TRBJ2-7; CDR3: CASSLDPQRESLGEQYF
V: TRBV27; J: TRBJ1-6; CDR3: CASSFLQGTPLHF
V: TRBV25-1; J: TRBJ1-2; CDR3: CASSGEGVRSYGYTF
V: TRBV10-3; J: TRBJ2-1; CDR3: CAMGTSPNEQFF
V: TRBV3-1; J: TRBJ2-6; CDR3: CASSHSGRGSGANVLTF
V: TRBV5-6; J: TRBJ2-7; CDR3: CASSQIARGTDSYEQYF
V: TRBV11-2; J: TRBJ2-4; CDR3: CASSEGPRQYF